This T cell receptor beta chain was observed in a study of blood T cell repertoires in COVID-19. Study-wide context: Whether acute or convalescent, the COVID-19 samples came from the United States, Italy and Spain. Sample material is recorded as cDNA or gDNA derived from T cells, B-cell-depleted T cells, or PBMCs.

In the authors' methods: How many nucleated cells were present was estimated from reference gene primer amplification. Measured with immunoSEQ multiplex PCR; TCRdb has only the in-frame clones, and not every one. The V and J calls and clone size come from that table; D and trimming were worked out from the DNA. The sample shows about 220,000 clones, 82% of them seen only once. The trim removed 1 base at V and 3 bases at J, leaving 7 bases unmatched. This CDR3 region has 16 residues. Germline V gene sequence: CDR1 LNHNV, CDR2 YYDKDF (reference sequence). V and J are TRBV15 and TRBJ2-7; 9 nucleotides match TRBD2. The sequenced sample consisted of PBMCs or T cells enriched from blood (not recorded which). The receptor was isolated from a woman aged 55-70 years who had recovered from COVID-19. CDR3 sequence (DNA): TGTGCCACCAGCAGAGTGACAGAGCGGGAGGTCTACGAGCAGTACTTC. It encodes CATSRVTEREVYEQYF.